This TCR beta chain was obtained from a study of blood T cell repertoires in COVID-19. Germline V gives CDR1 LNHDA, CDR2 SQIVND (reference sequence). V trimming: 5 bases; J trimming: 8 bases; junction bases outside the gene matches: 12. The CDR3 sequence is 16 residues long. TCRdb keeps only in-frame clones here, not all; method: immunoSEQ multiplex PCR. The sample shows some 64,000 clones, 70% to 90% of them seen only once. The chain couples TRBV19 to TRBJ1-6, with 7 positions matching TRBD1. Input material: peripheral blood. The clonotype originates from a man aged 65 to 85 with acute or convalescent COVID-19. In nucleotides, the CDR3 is TGTGCCAGTAGTGCCCACAGGGGCGAAGTTTATTCACCCCTCCACTTT. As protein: CASSAHRGEVYSPLHF.